A selection of T cell receptor beta chains follows, all from one sample in a study of cytomegalovirus exposure and HLA in healthy donors. The table came from immunoSEQ multiplex PCR; TCRdb's copy has only in-frame clones and leaves some out. The data show over 80,000 clones, with 60% to 85% seen just once and approximately 16% held by the top ten. The sample was PBMCs. All receptors come from a man in his sixties in good health and CMV-seropositive. Both conserved end residues are part of each CDR3. The D gene is left open where the match is weak. Not all rows give a size; the values are once, few, many and, for expanded clones, a class.

D gene,J gene,V gene,clone size,CDR3 length,CDR3 protein,CDR3 DNA
TRBD1,TRBJ1-1,TRBV6-1,once,15,CASSSQTGGNTEAFF,TGTGCCAGCAGTAGTCAGACAGGGGGGAACACTGAAGCTTTCTTT
TRBD1,TRBJ1-2,TRBV4-2,-,15,CASSQGRDSYYGYTF,TGTGCCAGCAGCCAAGGCCGGGACAGCTACTATGGCTACACCTTC
TRBD1,TRBJ2-7,TRBV7-8,-,18,CASSAQWTKTGNRYEQYF,TGTGCCAGCAGCGCTCAATGGACCAAGACAGGGAATCGATACGAGCAGTACTTC
-,TRBJ1-3,TRBV6-5,-,14,CASSYNALNFPIYF,TGTGCCAGCAGTTACAACGCCCTAAACTTCCCCATATATTTT
TRBD2,TRBJ2-7,TRBV2,-,16,CASSRLGGGAAYEQYF,TGTGCCAGCAGCCGACTGGGCGGGGGGGCAGCCTACGAGCAGTACTTC
-,TRBJ2-1,TRBV2,-,14,CASCRESSYNEQFF,TGTGCCAGCTGTAGGGAGAGCTCCTACAATGAGCAGTTCTTC
TRBD1,TRBJ1-1,TRBV5-1,-,14,CASSRGQKNTEAFF,TGCGCCAGCAGCCGGGGACAGAAGAACACTGAAGCTTTCTTT
TRBD1,TRBJ2-2,TRBV5-1,-,14,CASSGGQITGELFF,TGCGCCAGCAGCGGGGGACAGATCACCGGGGAGCTGTTTTTT
TRBD1,TRBJ2-7,TRBV29-1,many,12,CSVPTDRGEQYF,TGCAGCGTCCCTACTGACAGGGGCGAGCAGTACTTC
TRBD1,TRBJ1-2,TRBV27,-,16,CASSLRTGVPNYGYTF,TGTGCCAGCAGCTTAAGGACAGGCGTTCCTAACTATGGCTACACCTTC
-,TRBJ1-6,TRBV6-6,-,15,CASSRGQMNNSPLHF,TGTGCCAGCAGCAGAGGACAGATGAATAATTCACCCCTCCACTTT
-,TRBJ2-7,TRBV5-5,-,17,CASSLGPPGLRPYEQYF,TGTGCCAGCAGCTTGGGACCCCCGGGACTCCGACCCTACGAGCAGTACTTC
-,TRBJ1-1,TRBV7-8,-,14,CASSLGPANTEAFF,TGTGCCAGCAGCTTAGGGCCCGCGAACACTGAAGCTTTCTTT
-,TRBJ1-4,TRBV4-3,once,14,CASSRRGGSEKLFF,TGCGCCAGCAGCCGGAGGGGGGGAAGTGAAAAACTGTTTTTT
TRBD2,TRBJ2-1,TRBV4-2,-,17,CASSQGGGGGSNNEQFF,TGTGCCAGCAGCCAAGGGGGTGGGGGGGGGTCAAACAATGAGCAGTTCTTC
-,TRBJ2-3,TRBV6-4,-,15,CASSELQGGTDTQYF,TGTGCCAGCAGCGAATTACAGGGCGGCACAGATACGCAGTATTTT
TRBD1,TRBJ2-3,TRBV4-3,-,13,CASSQQGADTQYF,TGCGCCAGCAGCCAACAGGGGGCAGATACGCAGTATTTT
TRBD1,TRBJ2-7,TRBV28,-,15,CASSLLPGGFYEQYF,TGTGCCAGCAGTTTATTACCAGGGGGCTTTTACGAGCAGTACTTC
-,TRBJ2-7,TRBV14,-,13,CASSQPGRGEQYF,TGTGCCAGCAGCCAACCAGGCAGGGGCGAGCAGTACTTC
-,TRBJ2-5,TRBV28,-,15,CASSITAGMLETQYF,TGTGCCAGCAGCATAACGGCGGGCATGTTAGAGACCCAGTACTTC
-,TRBJ2-3,TRBV6-5,-,14,CASSLSSFPDTQYF,TGTGCCAGCAGTTTATCTAGCTTCCCAGATACGCAGTATTTT
-,TRBJ2-7,TRBV5-1,few,13,CASPGEISYEQYF,TGCGCCAGCCCGGGGGAAATCAGCTACGAGCAGTACTTC
-,TRBJ2-3,TRBV6-6,-,16,CASSYSGSGGTDTQYF,TGTGCCAGCAGTTACTCGGGCTCAGGGGGCACAGATACGCAGTATTTT
TRBD1,TRBJ1-6,TRBV5-1,-,15,CASSLGTGANSPLHF,TGCGCCAGCAGCTTGGGTACAGGGGCGAATTCACCCCTCCACTTT
TRBD2,TRBJ2-3,TRBV15,-,15,CATSSTSGFTDTQYF,TGTGCCACCAGCAGTACTAGCGGGTTCACAGATACGCAGTATTTT
TRBD1,TRBJ2-1,TRBV6-1,-,15,CAIQAGTGKIYEQFF,TGTGCCATACAGGCCGGGACAGGGAAAATCTATGAGCAGTTCTTC
-,TRBJ1-4,TRBV4-1,-,17,CASSLKMGARADEKLFF,TGCGCCAGCAGCCTAAAGATGGGGGCCAGGGCGGATGAAAAACTGTTTTTT
TRBD1,TRBJ1-2,TRBV5-1,-,14,CASSLGQGAEGYTF,TGCGCCAGCAGCTTGGGACAGGGGGCGGAAGGCTACACCTTC
TRBD2,TRBJ2-7,TRBV30,-,11,CAWSPRGEQYF,TGTGCCTGGAGTCCGCGGGGGGAGCAGTACTTC
-,TRBJ2-7,TRBV5-1,-,15,CASSLAISSSYEQYF,TGCGCCAGCAGCCTAGCGATTTCGAGCTCCTACGAGCAGTACTTC
-,TRBJ2-6,TRBV4-3,-,21,CASSQDLEGYATGSGANVLTF,TGCGCCAGCAGCCAAGACTTGGAGGGGTACGCCACAGGCTCTGGGGCCAACGTCCTGACTTTC